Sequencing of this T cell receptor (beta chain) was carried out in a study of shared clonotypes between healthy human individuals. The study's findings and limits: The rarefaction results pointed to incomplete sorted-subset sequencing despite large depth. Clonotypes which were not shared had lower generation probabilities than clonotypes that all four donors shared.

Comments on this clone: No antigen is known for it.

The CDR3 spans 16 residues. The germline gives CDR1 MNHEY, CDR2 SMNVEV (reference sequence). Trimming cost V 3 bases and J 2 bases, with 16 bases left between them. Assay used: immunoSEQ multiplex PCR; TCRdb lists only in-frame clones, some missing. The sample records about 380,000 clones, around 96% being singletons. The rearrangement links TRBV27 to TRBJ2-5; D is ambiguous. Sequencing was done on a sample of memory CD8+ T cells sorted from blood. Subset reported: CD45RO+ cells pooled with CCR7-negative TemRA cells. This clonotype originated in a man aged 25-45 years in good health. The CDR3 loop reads CASSLLPDITQETQYF. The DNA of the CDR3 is TGTGCCAGCAGTTTGTTACCTGACATAACTCAAGAGACCCAGTACTTC.